This record covers a single TCR beta chain. What it binds is not known. Drawn from each donor were approximately 9.5 milliliters of peripheral blood. The data belong to a study of blood T cells in healthy people across ages. Study-level results: Long-lived donors carried more naive CD4+ cells and greater diversity than aged donors.

Next came a second PCR, run for about 7 to 11 cycles, which used a sample-barcoded 5' primer along with a J-beta primer mix. A tag from a template-switch adaptor with 12 random nucleotides marked each cDNA molecule. TCRdb passed the 5' RACE reads through MiXCR, listing each CDR3 protein once. This sample yields about 640,000 distinct CDR3 sequences, of which 58% are seen a single time; roughly 34% belongs to the top ten. The sample consisted of blood. This clonotype was sampled from a man aged 55 to 69 in good health.

The CDR3, as DNA: TGTGCCAGCAGCAACAATTCACCCCTCCACTTT. Protein product: CASSNNSPLHF. This chain connects TRBV12-3 or TRBV12-4 to TRBJ1-6; D remains ambiguous. The CDR3 has 11 amino acids. Trimming shortened V by 6 bases and J by 7 bases, and 4 bases separated the two germline ends.